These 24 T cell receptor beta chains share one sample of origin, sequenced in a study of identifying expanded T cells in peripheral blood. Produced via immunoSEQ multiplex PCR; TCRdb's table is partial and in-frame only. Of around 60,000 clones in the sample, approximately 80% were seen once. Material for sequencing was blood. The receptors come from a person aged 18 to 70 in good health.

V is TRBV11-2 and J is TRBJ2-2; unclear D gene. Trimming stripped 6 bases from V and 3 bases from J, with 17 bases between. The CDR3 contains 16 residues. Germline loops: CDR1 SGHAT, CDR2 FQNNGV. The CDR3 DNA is TGTGCCAGCAGTCTAGAATATGCAGGCGACACCGGGGAGCTGTTTTTT. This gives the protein CASSLEYAGDTGELFF.

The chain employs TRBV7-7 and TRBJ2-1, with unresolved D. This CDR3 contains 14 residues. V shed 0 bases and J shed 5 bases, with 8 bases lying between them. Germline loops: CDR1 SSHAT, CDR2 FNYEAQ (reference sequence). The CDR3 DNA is TGTGCCAGCAGCTTAGCGCTTGGAGACAATGAGCAGTTCTTC. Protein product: CASSLALGDNEQFF.

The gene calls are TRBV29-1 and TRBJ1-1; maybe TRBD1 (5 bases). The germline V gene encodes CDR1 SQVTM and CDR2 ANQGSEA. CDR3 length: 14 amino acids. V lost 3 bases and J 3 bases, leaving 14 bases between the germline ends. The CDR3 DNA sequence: TGCAGCGTTGAGACTGGGACGGCTGACACTGAAGCTTTCTTT. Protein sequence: CSVETGTADTEAFF.

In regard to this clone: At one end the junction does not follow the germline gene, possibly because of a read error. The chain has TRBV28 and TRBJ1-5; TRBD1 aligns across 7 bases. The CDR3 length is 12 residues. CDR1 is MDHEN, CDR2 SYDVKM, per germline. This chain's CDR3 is CASRSRLTGIVF. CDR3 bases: TGTGCCAGCAGGTCCCGTTTGACAGGGATCGTATTT.

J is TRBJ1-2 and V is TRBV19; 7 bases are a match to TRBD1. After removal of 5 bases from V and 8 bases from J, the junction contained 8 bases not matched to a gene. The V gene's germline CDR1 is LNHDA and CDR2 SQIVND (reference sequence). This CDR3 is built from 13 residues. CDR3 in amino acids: CASSLPTGRGYTF. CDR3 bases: TGTGCCAGTAGTCTACCGACAGGGCGAGGCTACACCTTC.

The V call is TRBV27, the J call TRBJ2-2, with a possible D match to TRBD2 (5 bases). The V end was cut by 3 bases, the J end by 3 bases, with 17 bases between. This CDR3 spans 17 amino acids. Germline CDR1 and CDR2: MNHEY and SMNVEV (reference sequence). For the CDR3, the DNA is TGTGCCAGCAGTTTCTGGCCCCATAGCGATTACACCGGGGAGCTGTTTTTT. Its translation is CASSFWPHSDYTGELFF.

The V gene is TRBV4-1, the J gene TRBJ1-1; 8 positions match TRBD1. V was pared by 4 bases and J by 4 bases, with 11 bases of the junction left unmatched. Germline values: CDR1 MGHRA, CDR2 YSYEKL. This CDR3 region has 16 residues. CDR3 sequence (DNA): TGCGCCAGCAGCCCAAGCTGGACAGGGCCTGCCACTGAAGCTTTCTTT. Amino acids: CASSPSWTGPATEAFF.

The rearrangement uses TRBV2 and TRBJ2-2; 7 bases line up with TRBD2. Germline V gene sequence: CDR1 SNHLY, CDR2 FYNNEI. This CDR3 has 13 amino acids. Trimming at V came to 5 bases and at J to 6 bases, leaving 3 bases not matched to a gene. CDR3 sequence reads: CASSRLAAGELFF. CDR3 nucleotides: TGTGCCAGCAGTCGACTAGCCGCCGGGGAGCTGTTTTTT.

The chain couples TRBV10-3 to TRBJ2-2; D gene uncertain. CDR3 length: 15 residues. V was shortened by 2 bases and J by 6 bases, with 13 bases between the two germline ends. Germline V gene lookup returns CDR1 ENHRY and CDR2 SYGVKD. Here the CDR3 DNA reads TGTGCCATCAGTGAGCCTAAAGGGTATTCCGGGGAGCTGTTTTTT. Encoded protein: CAISEPKGYSGELFF.

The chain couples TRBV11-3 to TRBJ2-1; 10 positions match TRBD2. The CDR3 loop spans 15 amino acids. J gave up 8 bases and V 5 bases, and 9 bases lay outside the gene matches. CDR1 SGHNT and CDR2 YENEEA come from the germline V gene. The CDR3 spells CASSPSGSRSHEQFF. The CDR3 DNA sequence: TGTGCCAGCAGCCCTAGCGGGAGTCGTAGCCATGAGCAGTTCTTC.

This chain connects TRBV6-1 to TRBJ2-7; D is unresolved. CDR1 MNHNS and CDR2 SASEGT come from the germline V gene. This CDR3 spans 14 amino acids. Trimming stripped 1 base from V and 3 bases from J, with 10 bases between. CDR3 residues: CASSEGEVFYEQYV. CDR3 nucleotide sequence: TGTGCCAGCAGTGAAGGGGAAGTATTCTACGAGCAGTACGTC.

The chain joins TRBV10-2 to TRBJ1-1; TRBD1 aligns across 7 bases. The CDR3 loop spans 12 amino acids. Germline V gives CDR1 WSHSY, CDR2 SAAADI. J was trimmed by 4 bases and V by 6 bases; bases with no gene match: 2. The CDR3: CASRAGGTEAFF. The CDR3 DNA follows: TGCGCCAGCAGGGCAGGGGGCACTGAAGCTTTCTTT.

CDR3 bases: TGTGCCAGCATGGGGCTAGCGGGAGTTACGTACCAAGAGACCCAGTACTTC. Amino acid sequence: CASMGLAGVTYQETQYF. The rearrangement links TRBV7-2 to TRBJ2-5; the match to TRBD2 covers 10 bases. Trimming removed 7 bases from V and 0 bases from J; junction bases left unmatched: 11. CDR3 length: 17 amino acids. From germline, CDR1 is SGHTA and CDR2 FQGNSA. The complete variable domain, with remaining parts taken from reference TRBV7-2 and TRBJ2-5, reads GAGVSQSPSNKVTEKGKDVELRCDPISGHTALYWYRQSLGQGLEFLIYFQGNSAPDKSGLPSDRFSAERTGGSVSTLTIQRTQQEDSAVYLCASMGLAGVTYQETQYFGPGTRLLVL.

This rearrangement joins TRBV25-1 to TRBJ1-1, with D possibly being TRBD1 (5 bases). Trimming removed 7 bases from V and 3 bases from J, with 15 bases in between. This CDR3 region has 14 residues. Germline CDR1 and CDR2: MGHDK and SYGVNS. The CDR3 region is CASTSRDWDTEAFF. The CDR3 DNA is TGTGCCAGCACCTCCCGGGACTGGGACACTGAAGCTTTCTTT.

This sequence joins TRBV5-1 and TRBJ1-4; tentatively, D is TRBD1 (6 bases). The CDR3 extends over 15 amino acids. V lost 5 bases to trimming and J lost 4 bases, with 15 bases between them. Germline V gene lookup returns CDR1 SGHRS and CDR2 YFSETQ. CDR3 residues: CASSLGGNSNEKLFF. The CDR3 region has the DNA TGCGCCAGCAGTCTAGGGGGGAACAGTAATGAAAAACTGTTTTTT.

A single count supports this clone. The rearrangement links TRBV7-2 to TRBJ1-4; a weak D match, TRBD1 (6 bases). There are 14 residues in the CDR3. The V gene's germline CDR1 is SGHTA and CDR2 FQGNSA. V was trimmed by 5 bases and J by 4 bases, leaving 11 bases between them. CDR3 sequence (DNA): TGTGCCAGCAGCCTAGGACAGAATAATGAAAAACTGTTTTTT. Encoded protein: CASSLGQNNEKLFF.

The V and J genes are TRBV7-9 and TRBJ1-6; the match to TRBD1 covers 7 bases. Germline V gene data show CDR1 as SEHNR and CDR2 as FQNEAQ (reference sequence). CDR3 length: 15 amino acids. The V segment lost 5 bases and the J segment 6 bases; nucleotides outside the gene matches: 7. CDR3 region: CASSPGQTTNSPLHF. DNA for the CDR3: TGTGCCAGCAGCCCGGGACAGACAACTAATTCACCCCTCCACTTT.

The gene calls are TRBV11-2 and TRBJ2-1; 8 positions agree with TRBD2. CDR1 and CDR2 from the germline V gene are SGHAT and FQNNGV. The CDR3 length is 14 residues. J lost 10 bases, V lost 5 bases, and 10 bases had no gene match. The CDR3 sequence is CASSPRNGGAEQFF. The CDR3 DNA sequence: TGTGCCAGCAGCCCGAGGAACGGGGGGGCCGAGCAGTTCTTC.

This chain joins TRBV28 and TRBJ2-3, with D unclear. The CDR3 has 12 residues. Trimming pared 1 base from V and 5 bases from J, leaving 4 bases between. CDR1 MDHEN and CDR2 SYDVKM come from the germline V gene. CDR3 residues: CASSLLRDTQYF. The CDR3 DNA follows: TGTGCCAGCAGTTTATTGAGAGATACGCAGTATTTT.

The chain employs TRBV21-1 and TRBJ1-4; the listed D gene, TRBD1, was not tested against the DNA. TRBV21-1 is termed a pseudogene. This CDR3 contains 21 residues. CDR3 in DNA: TGTGCCAGCAGCAATACGAATTATTACCGGGACAGGGGTATCACTAATGAAAAACTGTTTTTT. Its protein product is CASSNTNYYRDRGITNEKLFF.

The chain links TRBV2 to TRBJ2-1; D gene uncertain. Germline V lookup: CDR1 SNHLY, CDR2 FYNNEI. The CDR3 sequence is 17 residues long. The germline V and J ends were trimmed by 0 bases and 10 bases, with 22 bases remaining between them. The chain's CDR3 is CASSEASPGWGRMEQFF. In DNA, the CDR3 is TGTGCCAGCAGTGAAGCCAGCCCGGGCTGGGGTCGTATGGAGCAGTTCTTC.

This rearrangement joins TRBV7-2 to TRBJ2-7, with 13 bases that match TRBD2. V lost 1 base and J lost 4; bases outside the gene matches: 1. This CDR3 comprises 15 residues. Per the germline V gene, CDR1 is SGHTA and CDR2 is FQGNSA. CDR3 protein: CASSLELAGGYEQYF. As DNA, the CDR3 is TGTGCCAGCAGCTTAGAACTAGCGGGAGGGTACGAGCAGTACTTC.

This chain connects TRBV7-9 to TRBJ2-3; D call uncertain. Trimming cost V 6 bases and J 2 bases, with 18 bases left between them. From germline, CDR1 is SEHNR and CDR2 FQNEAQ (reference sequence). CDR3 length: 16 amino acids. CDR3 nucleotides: TGTGCCAGCAGTATGAACGGAGACCTGATCACAGATACGCAGTATTTT. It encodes CASSMNGDLITDTQYF.

The CDR3 bases are TGTGCCATCAGTGAGTCCCTAGGGGCGGGCACAGATACGCAGTATTTT. It is translated as CAISESLGAGTDTQYF. This chain links TRBV10-3 with TRBJ2-3; a possible D gene is TRBD1 (5 bases). Trimming removed 0 bases from V and 1 base from J, with 11 bases in between. Germline CDR1 ENHRY, CDR2 SYGVKD. The CDR3 has 16 residues.